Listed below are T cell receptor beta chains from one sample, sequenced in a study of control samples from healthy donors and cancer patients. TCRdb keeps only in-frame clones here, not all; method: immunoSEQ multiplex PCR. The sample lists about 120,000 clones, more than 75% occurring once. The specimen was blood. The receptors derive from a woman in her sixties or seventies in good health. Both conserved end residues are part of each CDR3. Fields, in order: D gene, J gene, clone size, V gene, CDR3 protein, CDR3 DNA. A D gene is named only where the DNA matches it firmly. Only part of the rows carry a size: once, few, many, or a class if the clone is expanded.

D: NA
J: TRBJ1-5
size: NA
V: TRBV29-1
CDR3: CSVVAGNQPQHF
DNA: TGCAGCGTTGTGGCGGGGAATCAGCCCCAGCATTTT

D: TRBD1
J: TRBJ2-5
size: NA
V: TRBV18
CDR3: CASSPGTEETQYF
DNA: TGTGCCAGCTCACCGGGGACAGAAGAGACCCAGTACTTC

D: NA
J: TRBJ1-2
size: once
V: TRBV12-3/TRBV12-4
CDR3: CASSFQVNYGYTF
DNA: TGTGCCAGCAGTTTCCAGGTTAACTATGGCTACACCTTC

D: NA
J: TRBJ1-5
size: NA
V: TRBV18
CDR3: CASSPGKTSNQPQHF
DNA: TGTGCCAGCTCACCCGGGAAGACAAGCAATCAGCCCCAGCATTTT

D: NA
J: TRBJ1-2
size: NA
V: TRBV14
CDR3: CASSQVWTDYGYTF
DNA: TGTGCCAGCAGCCAAGTCTGGACGGACTATGGCTACACCTTC

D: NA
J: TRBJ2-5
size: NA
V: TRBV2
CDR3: CASRRQTETQYF
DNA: TGTGCCAGCAGGAGACAGACCGAGACCCAGTACTTC

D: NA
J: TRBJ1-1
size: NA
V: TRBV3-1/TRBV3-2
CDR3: CASRLGDTEAFF
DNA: TGTGCCAGCAGGCTTGGGGACACTGAAGCTTTCTTT

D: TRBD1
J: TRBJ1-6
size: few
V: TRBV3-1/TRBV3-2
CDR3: CASSHRQGATKTYNSPLHF
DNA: TGTGCCAGCAGCCACCGACAGGGGGCAACGAAAACGTATAATTCACCCCTCCACTTT

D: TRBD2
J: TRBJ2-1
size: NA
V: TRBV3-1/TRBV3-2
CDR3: CASSHRSGGASREQFF
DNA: TGTGCCAGCAGCCACCGTAGCGGGGGGGCTTCGCGGGAGCAGTTCTTC

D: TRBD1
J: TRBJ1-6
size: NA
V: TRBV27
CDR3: CASTLGQGYSPLHF
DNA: TGTGCCAGCACCCTAGGACAGGGGTATTCACCCCTCCACTTT

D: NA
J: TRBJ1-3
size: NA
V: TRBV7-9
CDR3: CASLLESSGNTIYF
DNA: TGTGCCAGCCTCCTAGAGAGCTCTGGAAACACCATATATTTT

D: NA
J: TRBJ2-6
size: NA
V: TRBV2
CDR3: CASSEALGANVLTF
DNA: TGTGCCAGCAGTGAAGCGCTGGGGGCCAACGTCCTGACTTTC

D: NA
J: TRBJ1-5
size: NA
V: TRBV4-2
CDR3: CASSQDVGQPQHF
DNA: TGTGCCAGCAGCCAAGATGTCGGACAGCCCCAGCATTTT

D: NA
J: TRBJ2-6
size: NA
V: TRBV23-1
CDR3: CASSHQRTGDGANVLTF
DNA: TGCGCCAGCAGTCACCAGAGGACCGGGGATGGGGCCAACGTCCTGACTTTC

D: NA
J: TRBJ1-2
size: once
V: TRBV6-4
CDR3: CASRLSLNYGYTF
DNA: TGTGCCAGCAGGCTCAGTCTTAACTATGGCTACACCTTC

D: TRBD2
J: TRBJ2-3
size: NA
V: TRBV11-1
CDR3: CASSLARGSFTDTQYF
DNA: TGTGCCAGCAGCTTAGCGCGGGGGAGTTTCACAGATACGCAGTATTTT

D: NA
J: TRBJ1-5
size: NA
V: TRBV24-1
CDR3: CATSDVGKPQHF
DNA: TGTGCCACCAGTGATGTCGGGAAGCCCCAGCATTTT

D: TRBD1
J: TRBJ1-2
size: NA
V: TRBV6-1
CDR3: CASSAHGGTGGYGYTF
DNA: TGTGCCAGCAGTGCTCATGGTGGGACAGGGGGTTATGGCTACACCTTC

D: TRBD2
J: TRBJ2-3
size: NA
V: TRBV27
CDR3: CASTAPTSGDIEDTQYF
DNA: TGTGCCAGCACTGCCCCCACTAGCGGAGATATAGAGGATACGCAGTATTTT

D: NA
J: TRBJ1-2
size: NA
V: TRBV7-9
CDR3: CASSLATFGGKYGYTF
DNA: TGTGCCAGCAGCTTAGCCACCTTCGGGGGCAAGTATGGCTACACCTTC

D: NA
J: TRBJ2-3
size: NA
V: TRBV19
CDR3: CASSGSAASTDTQYF
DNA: TGTGCCAGTAGTGGGTCGGCTGCTAGCACAGATACGCAGTATTTT

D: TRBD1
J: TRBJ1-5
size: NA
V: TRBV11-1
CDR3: CASSLGGDRENQPQHF
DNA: TGTGCCAGCAGCTTAGGTGGAGACAGGGAGAATCAGCCCCAGCATTTT

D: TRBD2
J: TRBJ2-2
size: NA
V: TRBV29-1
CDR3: CSVDQGLAGATGELFF
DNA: TGCAGCGTTGACCAGGGACTAGCGGGGGCCACCGGGGAGCTGTTTTTT

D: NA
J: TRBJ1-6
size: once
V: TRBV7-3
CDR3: CASSLGDLRSPLHF
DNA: TGTGCCAGCAGCTTAGGTGACCTTCGATCACCCCTCCACTTT

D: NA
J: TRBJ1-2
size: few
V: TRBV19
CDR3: CASSIPTGPGWGYTF
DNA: TGTGCCAGTAGTATTCCAACGGGCCCCGGATGGGGCTACACCTTC

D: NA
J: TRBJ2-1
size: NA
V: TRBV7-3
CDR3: CASSFGRDEQFF
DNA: TGTGCCAGCAGCTTCGGACGGGATGAGCAGTTCTTC

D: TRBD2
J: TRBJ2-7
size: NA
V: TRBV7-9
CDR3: CASSLAAGDLYEQYF
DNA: TGTGCCAGCAGCTTAGCTGCGGGGGACCTCTACGAGCAGTACTTC

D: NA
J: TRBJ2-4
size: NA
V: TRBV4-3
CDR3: CASSQGGAGPNIQYF
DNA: TGCGCCAGCAGCCAAGGCGGTGCAGGGCCGAACATTCAGTACTTC

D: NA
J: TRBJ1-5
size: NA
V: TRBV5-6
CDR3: CASSLGRGLNQPQHF
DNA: TGTGCCAGCAGCTTGGGCAGGGGCCTCAATCAGCCCCAGCATTTT

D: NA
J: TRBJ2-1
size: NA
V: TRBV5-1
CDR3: CASSPGLINNEQFF
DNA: TGCGCCAGCAGCCCGGGACTCATAAACAATGAGCAGTTCTTC

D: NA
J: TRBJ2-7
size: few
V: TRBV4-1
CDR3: CASSQQLGLYEQYF
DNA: TGCGCCAGCAGCCAACAACTAGGGCTTTACGAGCAGTACTTC

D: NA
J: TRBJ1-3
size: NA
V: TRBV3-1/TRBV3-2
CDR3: CASRGAYNSGNTIYF
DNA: TGTGCCAGCAGGGGGGCCTACAACTCTGGAAACACCATATATTTT

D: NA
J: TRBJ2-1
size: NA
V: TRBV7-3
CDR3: CASSLGGPYNEQFF
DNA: TGTGCCAGCAGCTTGGGGGGCCCTTACAATGAGCAGTTCTTC

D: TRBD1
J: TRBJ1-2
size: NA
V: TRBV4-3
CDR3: CASRPGDRRYGYTF
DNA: TGCGCCAGCAGACCGGGGGACAGGAGGTATGGCTACACCTTC

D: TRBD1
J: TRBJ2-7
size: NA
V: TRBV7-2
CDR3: CASSLASGTASSYEQYF
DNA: TGTGCCAGCAGCTTAGCGAGTGGGACAGCCAGCTCCTACGAGCAGTACTTC

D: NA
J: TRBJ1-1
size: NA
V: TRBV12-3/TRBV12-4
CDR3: CASRQSDLQAFF
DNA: TGTGCCAGCAGGCAAAGCGATCTGCAAGCTTTCTTT

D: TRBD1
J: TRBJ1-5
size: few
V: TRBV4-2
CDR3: CASSQDRGDNQPQHF
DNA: TGTGCCAGCAGCCAAGACAGGGGGGACAATCAGCCCCAGCATTTT